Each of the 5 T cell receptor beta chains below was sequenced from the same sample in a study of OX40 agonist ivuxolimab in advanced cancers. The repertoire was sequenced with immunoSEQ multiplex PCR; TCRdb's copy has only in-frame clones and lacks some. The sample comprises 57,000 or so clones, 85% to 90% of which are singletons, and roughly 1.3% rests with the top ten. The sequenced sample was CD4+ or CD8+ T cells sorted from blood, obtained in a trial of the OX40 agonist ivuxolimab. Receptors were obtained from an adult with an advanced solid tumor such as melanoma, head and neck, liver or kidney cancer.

The CDR3 loop is CASSPIGRQGLQPQHF. In DNA, the CDR3 is TGTGCCAGCTCACCTATCGGTAGACAAGGCCTTCAGCCCCAGCATTTT. This sequence joins TRBV18 and TRBJ1-5; D not resolved. Germline V gene lookup returns CDR1 KGHSH and CDR2 LQKENI. V was shortened by 3 bases and J by 6 bases, with 18 bases between the two germline ends. This CDR3 is built from 16 residues.

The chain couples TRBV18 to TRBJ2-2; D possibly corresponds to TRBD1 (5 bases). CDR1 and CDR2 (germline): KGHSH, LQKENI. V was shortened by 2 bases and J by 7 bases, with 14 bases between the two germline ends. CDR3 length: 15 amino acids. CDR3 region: CASSPNQGESGELFF. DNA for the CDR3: TGTGCCAGCTCACCAAATCAGGGCGAAAGCGGGGAGCTGTTTTTT.

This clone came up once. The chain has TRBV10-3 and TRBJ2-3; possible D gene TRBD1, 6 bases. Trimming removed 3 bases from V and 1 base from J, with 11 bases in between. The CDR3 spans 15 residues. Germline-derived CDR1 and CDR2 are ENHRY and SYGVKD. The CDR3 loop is CAISESGQGTDTQYF. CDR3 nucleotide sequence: TGTGCCATCAGTGAATCGGGACAAGGCACAGATACGCAGTATTTT.

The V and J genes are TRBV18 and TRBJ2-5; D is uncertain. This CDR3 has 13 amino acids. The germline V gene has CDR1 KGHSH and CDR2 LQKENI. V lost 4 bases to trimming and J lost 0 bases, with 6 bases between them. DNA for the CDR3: TGTGCCAGCTCACTTCTGTACCAAGAGACCCAGTACTTC. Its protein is CASSLLYQETQYF.

In nucleotides, the CDR3 is TGTGCCAGCAGCCCGCGACAGGTTTCGAACACTGAAGCTTTCTTT. It translates to CASSPRQVSNTEAFF. The chain has TRBV7-6 and TRBJ1-1; possibly TRBD1 for D (6 bases). This CDR3 has 15 residues. The V end was cut by 5 bases, the J end by 1 base, with 14 bases between. Germline V gene data show CDR1 as SGHVS and CDR2 as FNYEAQ.